The 23 T cell receptor beta chains given below trace back to one sample, sequenced in a study of blood T cell repertoires in COVID-19. Produced via immunoSEQ multiplex PCR; TCRdb's table is partial and in-frame only. The sample lists tens of thousands of clones, around 90% seen once, with roughly an eighth in the top ten. Sequenced: peripheral blood. The receptors shown here come from a man in his sixties with active COVID-19.

This chain uses TRBV7-3 with TRBJ1-1; weak D call: TRBD1 (5 bases). V was trimmed by 2 bases and J by 5 bases, leaving 12 bases between them. Germline V gene sequence: CDR1 SGHTA, CDR2 FQGTGA. The CDR3 spans 14 residues. CDR3 in amino acids: CASSLWGETTEAFF. The CDR3, as DNA: TGTGCCAGCAGCTTATGGGGGGAGACGACTGAAGCTTTCTTT. Drawing the rest from reference TRBV7-3 and TRBJ1-1, the complete variable domain is GAGVSQTPSNKVTEKGKYVELRCDPISGHTALYWYRQSLGQGPEFLIYFQGTGAADDSGLPNDRFFAVRPEGSVSTLKIQRTERGDSAVYLCASSLWGETTEAFFGQGTRLTVV.

This chain links TRBV5-1 with TRBJ2-1, with 7 bases lining up with TRBD2. The J segment lost 8 bases and the V segment lost 4 bases, leaving 12 bases of the junction unmatched. Germline CDR1 SGHRS, CDR2 YFSETQ. The CDR3 is made up of 15 amino acids. CDR3 sequence: CASSKSSGLAHEQFF. The DNA of the CDR3 is TGCGCCAGCAGCAAATCTAGCGGCCTCGCCCATGAGCAGTTCTTC.

A single count supports this clone. This chain connects TRBV11-1 to TRBJ1-2; 7 positions match TRBD1. The germline CDR1 and CDR2 sequences are SGHAT and FQDESV (reference sequence). This CDR3 comprises 14 residues. The junction had 5 bases not matched to a gene; V was cut back by 5 bases and J by 2 bases. CDR3 residues: CASSRDRENYGYTF. The CDR3 DNA is TGTGCCAGCAGCCGAGACAGGGAGAACTATGGCTACACCTTC.

The gene calls are TRBV19 and TRBJ2-7; 8 bases map to TRBD2. V dropped 2 bases and J dropped 2; count of bases not matched to a gene: 8. CDR1 and CDR2 from the germline V gene are LNHDA and SQIVND (reference sequence). The CDR3 contains 16 residues. The CDR3 loop reads CASSISLSGTPYEQYF. The CDR3 DNA is TGTGCCAGTAGTATAAGTCTTAGCGGGACGCCCTACGAGCAGTACTTC.

The CDR3, as DNA: TGTGCCAGTACCCAGGGACTAGCGGTCTACAATGAGCAGTTCTTC. It codes for CASTQGLAVYNEQFF. The rearrangement uses TRBV19 and TRBJ2-1; the match to TRBD2 covers 11 bases. Germline CDR1 LNHDA, CDR2 SQIVND (reference sequence). This CDR3 spans 15 amino acids. Losses at the gene ends were 7 bases for V and 3 bases for J; bases not matched to a gene: 5.

The chain uses TRBV11-2 and TRBJ2-5; TRBD1 is a possible D gene (6 bases). Germline V gene lookup returns CDR1 SGHAT and CDR2 FQNNGV. V was pared by 5 bases and J by 2 bases, with 15 bases between. The CDR3 extends over 15 amino acids. Here the CDR3 DNA reads TGTGCCAGCAGCCCCTCGACAGGAGTACAAGAGACCCAGTACTTC. Protein product: CASSPSTGVQETQYF.

This clone was picked up one time. This chain uses TRBV5-1 with TRBJ2-3, with a tentative D call TRBD2 (6 bases). Germline assignment: CDR1 SGHRS and CDR2 YFSETQ. The CDR3 is made up of 15 amino acids. The V end was cut by 7 bases, the J end by 2 bases, with 17 bases between. The CDR3, as DNA: TGCGCCAGCCGCGAGGGACTTACCTACACAGATACGCAGTATTTT. Its protein is CASREGLTYTDTQYF.

The table lists this clone with a count of one. The chain combines TRBV19 with TRBJ1-5; no clear D gene. The CDR3 extends over 12 amino acids. V shed 7 bases and J shed 5 bases, with 9 bases lying between them. CDR1 is LNHDA and CDR2 is SQIVND in the germline V gene (reference sequence). CDR3 sequence: CASTNTYQPQHF. The CDR3, as DNA: TGTGCCAGTACTAATACCTATCAGCCCCAGCATTTT. Together with reference TRBV19 and TRBJ1-5, the CDR3 gives the full variable domain: DGGITQSPKYLFRKEGQNVTLSCEQNLNHDAMYWYRQDPGQGLRLIYYSQIVNDFQKGDIAEGYSVSREKKESFPLTVTSAQKNPTAFYLCASTNTYQPQHFGDGTRLSIL.

The rearrangement links TRBV7-6 to TRBJ2-1; D gene unclear. The CDR3 contains 15 residues. Germline V gene sequence: CDR1 SGHVS, CDR2 FNYEAQ. V lost 3 bases and J 0 bases, leaving 9 bases between the germline ends. CDR3 DNA sequence: TGTGCCAGCAGCTTCAAGGAGAGCTCCTACAATGAGCAGTTCTTC. Encoded protein: CASSFKESSYNEQFF.

This clone was found once. The V call is TRBV3-1 (or the pseudogene TRBV3-2), the J call TRBJ1-1; 8 positions agree with TRBD1. The CDR3 spans 14 residues. Trimming at V came to 4 bases and at J to 3 bases, leaving 4 bases not matched to a gene. The germline CDR1 and CDR2 sequences are LGHDT and YNNKEL (reference sequence). CDR3 in DNA: TGTGCCAGCAGCCGAGGCAGGGGGCACACTGAAGCTTTCTTT. It specifies CASSRGRGHTEAFF.

J is TRBJ1-2 and V is TRBV6-2 or TRBV6-3; maybe TRBD1 (5 bases). CDR1 and CDR2 (germline): MNHEY, SVGEGT. The ends were cut back, 5 bases at V and 8 bases at J, with 9 bases in the middle. The CDR3 totals 11 residues. CDR3 bases: TGTGCCAGCAGTCAGGGAGGAGGCTACACCTTC. It specifies CASSQGGGYTF.

This chain links TRBV9 with TRBJ2-1, with TRBD1 matching over 9 bases. The CDR3 length is 14 residues. The V gene's germline CDR1 is SGDLS and CDR2 YYNGEE. V was pared by 4 bases and J by 6 bases, with 5 bases of the junction left unmatched. The CDR3 spells CASSTGTGSNEQFF. CDR3 DNA sequence: TGTGCCAGCAGCACGGGGACAGGGAGCAATGAGCAGTTCTTC.

The J gene is TRBJ2-7, the V gene TRBV18; D gene uncertain. Between the trimmed V and J ends, which lost 3 bases and 2 bases, there was a span of 8 bases. In germline, CDR1 is KGHSH, CDR2 LQKENI. The CDR3 sequence is 13 residues long. The CDR3 region has the DNA TGTGCCAGCTCACCTCCAGTCACCTACGAGCAGTACTTC. Its translation: CASSPPVTYEQYF.

This chain joins TRBV19 and TRBJ1-6, with 7 bases lining up with TRBD1. This CDR3 contains 14 residues. Germline V gives CDR1 LNHDA, CDR2 SQIVND (reference sequence). After removal of 8 bases from V and 9 bases from J, the junction contained 10 bases not matched to a gene. CDR3 residues: CASSETGSGSPLHF. CDR3 nucleotides: TGTGCCAGTTCCGAGACAGGGTCGGGTTCACCCCTCCACTTT.

The V call is TRBV27, the J call TRBJ1-2; TRBD1 might be the D (5 bases). This CDR3 spans 13 amino acids. Germline CDR1 and CDR2: MNHEY and SMNVEV (reference sequence). Trimming removed 3 bases from V and 8 bases from J, with 13 bases in between. The CDR3 protein is CASSFRGVGGYTF. In DNA form, the CDR3 reads TGTGCCAGCAGTTTCCGGGGGGTGGGCGGCTACACCTTC.

The V call is TRBV4-3, the J call TRBJ2-1; no clear D. This CDR3 has 13 amino acids. Trimming removed 0 bases at V and 3 bases at J, with 3 bases between. Germline CDR1 is LGHNA and CDR2 is YSLEER. CDR3: CASSQDYYNEQFF. CDR3 DNA sequence: TGCGCCAGCAGCCAAGATTACTACAATGAGCAGTTCTTC.

This clone has just one count. The V and J genes are TRBV6-2 or TRBV6-3 and TRBJ2-3; 8 bases are a match to TRBD2. The V segment lost 4 bases and the J segment 0 bases; nucleotides outside the gene matches: 3. CDR1 and CDR2 from the germline V gene are MNHEY and SVGEGT. There are 15 residues in the CDR3. CDR3 sequence (DNA): TGTGCCAGCAGTTGGGCGGGAGGAAGCACAGATACGCAGTATTTT. This encodes CASSWAGGSTDTQYF.

J is TRBJ1-1 and V is TRBV11-2, with TRBD1 matching over 7 bases. Germline V gene sequence: CDR1 SGHAT, CDR2 FQNNGV. J gave up 1 base and V 5 bases, and 4 bases lay outside the gene matches. The CDR3 has 14 residues. The chain's CDR3 is CASSIGTANTEAFF. Written as DNA, the CDR3 is TGTGCCAGCAGCATAGGGACAGCGAACACTGAAGCTTTCTTT.

The chain is built from TRBV7-2 and TRBJ1-4; 11 bases are shared with TRBD1. From germline, CDR1 is SGHTA and CDR2 FQGNSA. The CDR3 spans 15 residues. V lost 5 bases to trimming and J lost 7 bases; unmatched junction nucleotides: 6. The CDR3 protein is CASSRVGQGGEKLFF. The CDR3 DNA follows: TGTGCCAGCAGCCGTGTGGGACAGGGGGGTGAAAAACTGTTTTTT.

The genes are TRBV2 and TRBJ2-1; 9 bases line up with TRBD2. Germline values: CDR1 SNHLY, CDR2 FYNNEI. V shed 6 bases, J shed 0 bases, and the junction held 12 bases outside the gene matches. This CDR3 spans 18 amino acids. DNA for the CDR3: TGTGCCAGCAGAAAGGATAGCGGGAGAATTAGCTCCTACAATGAGCAGTTCTTC. Translating gives CASRKDSGRISSYNEQFF.

The chain combines TRBV19 with TRBJ2-5; D perhaps matches TRBD1 (7 bases). CDR1 LNHDA and CDR2 SQIVND come from the germline V gene (reference sequence). The CDR3 consists of 16 residues. V dropped 4 bases and J dropped 0 bases, with 15 bases sitting between them. CDR3 protein: CASSSRPGGHQETQYF. The CDR3 DNA reads as TGTGCCAGTAGTAGCCGACCAGGGGGGCACCAAGAGACCCAGTACTTC.

V is TRBV10-3 and J is TRBJ2-2; D not certain. Trimming pared 4 bases from V and 2 bases from J, leaving 14 bases between. CDR3 length: 16 amino acids. Germline CDR1 and CDR2: ENHRY and SYGVKD. CDR3 coding DNA: TGTGCCATCAGTGTGCAGTCAAACGTTAACACCGGGGAGCTGTTTTTT. This codes for CAISVQSNVNTGELFF.

In its sample, this clone was seen once. The chain links TRBV27 to TRBJ2-1, with 8 bases lining up with TRBD2. Germline V lookup: CDR1 MNHEY, CDR2 SMNVEV (reference sequence). The CDR3 is 15 amino acids. V lost 2 bases to trimming and J lost 2 bases; unmatched junction nucleotides: 2. This chain's CDR3 is CASSLAGGTYNEQFF. CDR3 DNA sequence: TGTGCCAGCAGTTTAGCGGGAGGTACCTACAATGAGCAGTTCTTC.